The 19 T cell receptor beta chains presented below share a single source sample, sequenced in a study of metastatic and nonmetastatic thyroid tumors. Thyroid surgery took place with no prior treatment in any patient. With MiXCR, TCRdb reprocessed the PCR reads. This table holds just under 20,000 clones, roughly a quarter found once. The sequenced material came from blood. The source is a female donor with papillary thyroid cancer or a benign thyroid nodule (not recorded which). Some clones in this sample may be carry-over from other donors' samples.

DNA of the CDR3: TGTGTCAACAGTGAGTTTAAGGGCTCTGGAAACACCATATATTTT. Translated, it gives CVNSEFKGSGNTIYF. The chain recombines TRBV2 with TRBJ1-3; D is unresolved. The CDR3 totals 15 residues. Germline CDR1 SNHLY, CDR2 FYNNEI.

This clone was seen a few times. This chain joins TRBV2 and TRBJ1-5; no clear D gene. This CDR3 spans 15 amino acids. Trimming stripped 6 bases from V and 4 bases from J, with 16 bases between. The germline V gene encodes CDR1 SNHLY and CDR2 FYNNEI. The CDR3 sequence: CASRVGRRENQPQHF. The CDR3 DNA sequence: TGTGCCAGCAGGGTAGGACGGCGGGAAAATCAGCCCCAGCATTTT. The complete variable domain, with remaining parts taken from reference TRBV2 and TRBJ1-5, reads EPEVTQTPSHQVTQMGQEVILRCVPISNHLYFYWYRQILGQKVEFLVSFYNNEISEKSEIFDDQFSVERPDGSNFTLKIRSTKLEDSAMYFCASRVGRRENQPQHFGDGTRLSIL.

The chain joins TRBV11-2 to TRBJ2-1, with D maybe TRBD2 (5 bases). Germline CDR1 SGHAT, CDR2 FQNNGV. Trimming cost V 5 bases and J 5 bases, with 16 bases left between them. The CDR3 totals 15 residues. CDR3 nucleotides: TGTGCCAGCAGCGTCCTAAGAGGGCTCCACAATGAGCAGTTCTTC. Protein product: CASSVLRGLHNEQFF.

The chain links TRBV15 to TRBJ1-1, with 8 bases matching TRBD1. V was pared by 0 bases and J by 10 bases, with 10 bases of the junction left unmatched. The germline gives CDR1 LNHNV, CDR2 YYDKDF (reference sequence). The CDR3 sequence is 15 residues long. Here the CDR3 reads CATSRDSRDRSGAFF. CDR3 coding DNA: TGTGCCACCAGCAGAGATTCTCGGGACAGGTCGGGAGCTTTCTTT.

Sample share makes this clone medium-sized (0.01 to 0.1%). The chain recombines TRBV19 with TRBJ2-7; no definite D call. CDR3 length: 12 amino acids. The germline V and J ends were trimmed by 2 bases and 0 bases, with 2 bases remaining between them. The germline V gene encodes CDR1 LNHDA and CDR2 SQIVND (reference sequence). The CDR3 here is CASSISSYEQYF. The CDR3 region has the DNA TGTGCCAGTAGTATAAGCTCCTACGAGCAGTACTTC.

Concerning this clone: One end of the junction does not line up with germline, which may come from a read error. The rearrangement links TRBV6-1 to TRBJ1-2; 10 nucleotides agree with TRBD1. In germline, CDR1 is MNHNS, CDR2 SASEGT. There are 12 residues in the CDR3. DNA of the CDR3: TGTGCCAGCAGTCAAACCGGGACAGGGGAGGCCTTC. Amino acids: CASSQTGTGEAF.

This clone was seen a handful of times. This chain's CDR3 is CASSPTAGQGNSNQPQHF. The DNA for the CDR3 is TGTGCCAGCAGCCCTACGGCGGGGCAGGGTAACAGCAATCAGCCCCAGCATTTT. The V call is TRBV6-2 or TRBV6-3, the J call TRBJ1-5, with D possibly being TRBD1 (5 bases). V was shortened by 6 bases and J by 1 base, with 22 bases between the two germline ends. This CDR3 is built from 18 residues. The V gene's germline CDR1 is MNHEY and CDR2 SVGEGT.

CDR3 residues: CASSLTGLNSPLHF. CDR3 in DNA: TGTGCCAGCAGTCTGACAGGTCTAAATTCACCCCTCCACTTT. The rearrangement uses TRBV6-2 or TRBV6-3 and TRBJ1-6, with D possibly being TRBD1 (6 bases). Germline V gene lookup returns CDR1 MNHEY and CDR2 SVGEGT. The V gene lost 5 bases and the J gene lost 7 bases, with 12 bases spanning the gap. The CDR3 has 14 amino acids.

This clone was detected only a few times. At one end the junction does not follow the germline gene, possibly because of a read error. This chain connects TRBV19 to TRBJ2-1; perhaps D is TRBD1 or TRBD2 (5 bases each). The CDR3 extends over 15 amino acids. CDR1 and CDR2 from the germline V gene are LNHDA and SQIVND (reference sequence). In nucleotides, the CDR3 is TGTGCCTCCCGAGGGGTGTCAAGCCCCTACAATGAGCAGTCCTTC. Amino acids: CASRGVSSPYNEQSF.

The table lists this clone with a few counts. The chain joins TRBV2 to TRBJ2-7; D remains ambiguous. Germline V gives CDR1 SNHLY, CDR2 FYNNEI. V lost 8 bases and J lost 0, with 14 bases in between. CDR3 length: 14 amino acids. CDR3 coding DNA: TGTGCCAGCTGGGATATCGAGATCTCCTACGAGCAGTACTTC. This gives the protein CASWDIEISYEQYF.

A word on this clone: One end of the junction fails to match germline, which may point to a read error. This sequence joins TRBV28 and TRBJ2-7; 14 nucleotides line up with TRBD2. Germline assignment: CDR1 MDHEN and CDR2 SYDVKM. The CDR3 spans 16 residues. The CDR3 loop reads CASSLSGTSGSYEQYF. CDR3 DNA sequence: TGTGCCAGCAGCTTATCCGGGACTAGCGGGAGTTACGAGCAGTACTTC.

This clone has only a few counts. The rearrangement uses TRBV12-3 or TRBV12-4 and TRBJ2-1; D gene uncertain. V lost 3 bases and J lost 13, with 13 bases in between. There are 12 residues in the CDR3. In DNA, the CDR3 is TGTGCCAGCAGTTTCGGGTCGAATTATCAGTTCTTC. Amino acid sequence: CASSFGSNYQFF.

Many counts were recorded for this clone. The chain employs TRBV5-4 and TRBJ2-1, with 12 nucleotides matching TRBD2. V gave up 4 bases and J gave up 8 bases; unmatched junction bases: 4. The CDR3 is made up of 14 amino acids. The germline gives CDR1 SGHNT, CDR2 YYREEE (reference sequence). CDR3 protein: CASSPLAGGDEQFF. The CDR3 nucleotides are TGTGCCAGCAGCCCGCTAGCGGGAGGGGATGAGCAGTTCTTC.

This clone showed up many times. The chain links TRBV3-1 to TRBJ2-4, with a possible D match to TRBD2 (6 bases). In germline, CDR1 is LGHDT, CDR2 YNNKEL (reference sequence). This CDR3 contains 16 residues. V lost 4 bases and J lost 4, with 17 bases in between. The CDR3 region is CASSPSPAGSKNIQYF. The CDR3 DNA sequence: TGTGCCAGCAGCCCATCTCCGGCGGGAAGTAAAAACATTCAGTACTTC.

This clone was found once. The gene calls are TRBV3-1 and TRBJ1-4; TRBD1 might be the D (5 bases). The CDR3 spans 16 residues. Germline V gene lookup returns CDR1 LGHDT and CDR2 YNNKEL (reference sequence). V was cut by 4 bases and J by 7 bases, with 19 bases left in between. The chain's CDR3 is CASSRLSRGAGEKLFF. CDR3 nucleotides: TGTGCCAGCAGCCGACTCTCCCGTGGGGCGGGTGAAAAACTGTTTTTT. The variable domain in full, completed from reference TRBV3-1 and TRBJ1-4, reads DTAVSQTPKYLVTQMGNDKSIKCEQNLGHDTMYWYKQDSKKFLKIMFSYNNKELIINETVPNRFSPKSPDKAHLNLHINSLELGDSAVYFCASSRLSRGAGEKLFFGSGTQLSVL.

In this sample, this clone turned up many times. The chain's CDR3 is CASSPVGGSNTEAFF. DNA of the CDR3: TGTGCCAGCTCACCAGTGGGGGGCAGTAACACTGAAGCTTTCTTT. The chain carries TRBV18 and TRBJ1-1; D is perhaps TRBD1 (6 bases). The CDR3 consists of 15 residues. V was trimmed by 2 bases and J by 2 bases, leaving 12 bases between them. Germline-derived CDR1 and CDR2 are KGHSH and LQKENI.

This chain uses TRBV28 with TRBJ2-1; D remains ambiguous. CDR3 length: 12 amino acids. Germline CDR1 and CDR2: MDHEN and SYDVKM. V shed 6 bases and J shed 8 bases, with 11 bases lying between them. CDR3 DNA: TGTGCCAGCAGCAACTACATGCATGAGCAGTTCTTC. Translation: CASSNYMHEQFF.

By sample share, this clone is medium-sized. The chain carries TRBV15 and TRBJ2-7; D may be TRBD2 (6 bases). Trimming stripped 0 bases from V and 2 bases from J, with 17 bases between. The CDR3 has 17 residues. Germline V lookup: CDR1 LNHNV, CDR2 YYDKDF (reference sequence). The CDR3 bases are TGTGCCACCAGCAGAGATATGTTGAGGACTAACCCCTACGAGCAGTACTTC. Protein sequence: CATSRDMLRTNPYEQYF.

In its sample, this clone was seen once. The rearrangement joins TRBV4-1 to TRBJ2-7; TRBD2 aligns across 7 bases. Losses at the gene ends were 2 bases for V and 2 bases for J; bases not matched to a gene: 9. Germline CDR1 is MGHRA and CDR2 is YSYEKL. This CDR3 is built from 16 residues. This chain's CDR3 is CASSQSNRAGAYEQYF. The CDR3, as DNA: TGCGCCAGCAGCCAAAGTAACCGGGCGGGGGCCTACGAGCAGTACTTC.